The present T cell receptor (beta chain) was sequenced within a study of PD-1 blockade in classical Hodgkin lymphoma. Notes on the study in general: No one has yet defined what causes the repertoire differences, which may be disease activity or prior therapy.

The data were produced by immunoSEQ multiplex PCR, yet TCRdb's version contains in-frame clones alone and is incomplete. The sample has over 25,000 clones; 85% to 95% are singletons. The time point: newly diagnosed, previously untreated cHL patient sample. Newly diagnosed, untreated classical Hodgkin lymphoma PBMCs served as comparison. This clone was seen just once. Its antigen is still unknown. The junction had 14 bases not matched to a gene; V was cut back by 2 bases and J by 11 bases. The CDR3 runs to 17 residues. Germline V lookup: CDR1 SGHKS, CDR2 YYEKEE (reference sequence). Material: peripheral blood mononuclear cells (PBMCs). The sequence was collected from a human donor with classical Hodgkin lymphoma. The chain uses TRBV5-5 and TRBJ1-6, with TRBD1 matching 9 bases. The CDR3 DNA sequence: TGTGCCAGCAGCTTCCGCCGAGGGACAGGGTTCGTTCCACCCCTCCACTTT. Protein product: CASSFRRGTGFVPPLHF.